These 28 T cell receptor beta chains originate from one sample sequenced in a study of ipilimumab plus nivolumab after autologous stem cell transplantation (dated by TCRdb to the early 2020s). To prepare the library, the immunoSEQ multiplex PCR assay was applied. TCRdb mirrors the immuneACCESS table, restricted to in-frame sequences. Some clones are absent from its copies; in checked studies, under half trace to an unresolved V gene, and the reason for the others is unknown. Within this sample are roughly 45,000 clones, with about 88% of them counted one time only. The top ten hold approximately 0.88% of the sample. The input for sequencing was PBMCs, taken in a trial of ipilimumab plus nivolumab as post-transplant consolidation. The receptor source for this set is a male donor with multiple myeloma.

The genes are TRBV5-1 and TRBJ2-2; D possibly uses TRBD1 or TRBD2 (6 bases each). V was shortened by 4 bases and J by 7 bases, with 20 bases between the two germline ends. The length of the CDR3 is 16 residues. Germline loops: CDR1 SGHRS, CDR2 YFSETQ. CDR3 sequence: CASSPYLGGSVGELFF. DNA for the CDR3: TGCGCCAGCAGCCCGTACCTGGGGGGCTCTGTCGGGGAGCTGTTTTTT.

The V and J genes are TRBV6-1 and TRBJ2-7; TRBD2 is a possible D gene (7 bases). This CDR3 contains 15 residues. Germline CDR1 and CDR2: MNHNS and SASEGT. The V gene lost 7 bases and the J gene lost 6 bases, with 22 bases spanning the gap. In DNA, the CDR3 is TGTGCCAGCATGCTGTCGGGGGGCGAAAGGGGCGAGCAGTACTTC. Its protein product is CASMLSGGERGEQYF.

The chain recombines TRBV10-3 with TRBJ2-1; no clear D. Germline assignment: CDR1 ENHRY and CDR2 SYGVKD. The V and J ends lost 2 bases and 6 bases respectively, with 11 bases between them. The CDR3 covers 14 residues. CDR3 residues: CAISEPAQANEQFF. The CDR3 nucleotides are TGTGCCATCAGTGAGCCCGCTCAGGCCAATGAGCAGTTCTTC.

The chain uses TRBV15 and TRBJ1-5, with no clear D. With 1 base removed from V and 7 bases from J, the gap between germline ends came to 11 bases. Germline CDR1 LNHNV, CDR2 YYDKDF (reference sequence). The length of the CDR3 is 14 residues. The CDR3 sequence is CATSRGISGQPQHF. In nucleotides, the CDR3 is TGTGCCACCAGCAGAGGCATATCGGGGCAGCCCCAGCATTTT. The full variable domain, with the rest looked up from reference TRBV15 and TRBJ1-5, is DAMVIQNPRYQVTQFGKPVTLSCSQTLNHNVMYWYQQKSSQAPKLLFHYYDKDFNNEADTPDNFQSRRPNTSFCFLDIRSPGLGDTAMYLCATSRGISGQPQHFGDGTRLSIL.

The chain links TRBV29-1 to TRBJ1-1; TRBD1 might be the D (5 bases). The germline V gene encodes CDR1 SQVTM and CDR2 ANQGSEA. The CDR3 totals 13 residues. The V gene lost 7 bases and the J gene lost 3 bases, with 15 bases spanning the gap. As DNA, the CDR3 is TGCAGCGGGTCAGAGGGGACCGACACTGAAGCTTTCTTT. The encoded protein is CSGSEGTDTEAFF.

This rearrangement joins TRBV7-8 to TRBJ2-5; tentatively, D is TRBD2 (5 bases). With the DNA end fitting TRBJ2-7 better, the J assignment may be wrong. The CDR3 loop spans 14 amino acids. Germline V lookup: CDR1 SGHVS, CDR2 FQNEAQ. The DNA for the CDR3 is TGTGCCAGCAGCTTACGGGATTACTCCTACGAGCAGTACTTC. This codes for CASSLRDYSYEQYF.

CDR3 in DNA: TGCGCCAGCAGCCAAGATCGGACTGGACAGGGCGGGAAGCCCCAGCATTTT. It translates to CASSQDRTGQGGKPQHF. The gene calls are TRBV4-1 and TRBJ1-5, with 8 positions matching TRBD1. There are 17 residues in the CDR3. Germline V gene lookup returns CDR1 MGHRA and CDR2 YSYEKL. The V segment lost 0 bases and the J segment 8 bases; nucleotides outside the gene matches: 12.

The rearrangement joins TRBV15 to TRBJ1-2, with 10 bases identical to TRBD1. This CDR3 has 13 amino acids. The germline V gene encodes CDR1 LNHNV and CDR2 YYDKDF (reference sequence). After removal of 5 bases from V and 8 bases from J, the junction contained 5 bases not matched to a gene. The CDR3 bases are TGTGCCACCAGCCTCGACAGGGGGCAAGGCTACACCTTC. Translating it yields CATSLDRGQGYTF.

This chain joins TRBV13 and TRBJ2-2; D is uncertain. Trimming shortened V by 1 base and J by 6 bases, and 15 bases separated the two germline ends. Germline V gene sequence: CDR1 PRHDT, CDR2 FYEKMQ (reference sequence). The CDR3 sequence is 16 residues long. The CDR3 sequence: CASSLDSEFGPGELFF. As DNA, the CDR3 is TGTGCCAGCAGCTTAGATTCCGAGTTTGGGCCCGGGGAGCTGTTTTTT.

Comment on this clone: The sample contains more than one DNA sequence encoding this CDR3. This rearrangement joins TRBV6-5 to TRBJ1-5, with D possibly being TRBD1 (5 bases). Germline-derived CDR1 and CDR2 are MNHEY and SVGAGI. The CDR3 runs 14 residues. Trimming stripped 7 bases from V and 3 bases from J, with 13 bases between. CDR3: CASTSRGNNQPQHF. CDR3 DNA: TGTGCCAGCACTTCGAGGGGTAACAATCAGCCCCAGCATTTT.

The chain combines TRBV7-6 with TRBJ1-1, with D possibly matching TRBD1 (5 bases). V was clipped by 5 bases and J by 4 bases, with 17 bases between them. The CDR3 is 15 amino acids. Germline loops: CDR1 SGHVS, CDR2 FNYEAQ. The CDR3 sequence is CASSTMGEGSTEAFF. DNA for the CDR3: TGTGCCAGCAGCACGATGGGGGAGGGGAGCACTGAAGCTTTCTTT.

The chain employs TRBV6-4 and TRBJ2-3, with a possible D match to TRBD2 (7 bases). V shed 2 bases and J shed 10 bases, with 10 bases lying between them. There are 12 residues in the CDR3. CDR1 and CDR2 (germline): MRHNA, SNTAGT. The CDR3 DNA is TGTGCCAGCAGTGACCGGGGGGCGTCGCAGTATTTT. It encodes CASSDRGASQYF.

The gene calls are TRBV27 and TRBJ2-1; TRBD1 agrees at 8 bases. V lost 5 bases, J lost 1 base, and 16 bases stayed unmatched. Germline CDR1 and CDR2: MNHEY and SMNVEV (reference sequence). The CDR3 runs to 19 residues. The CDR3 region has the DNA TGTGCCAGCAGTCCTCCCGACTTCGGGACAGGTACATCCTACAATGAGCAGTTCTTC. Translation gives CASSPPDFGTGTSYNEQFF.

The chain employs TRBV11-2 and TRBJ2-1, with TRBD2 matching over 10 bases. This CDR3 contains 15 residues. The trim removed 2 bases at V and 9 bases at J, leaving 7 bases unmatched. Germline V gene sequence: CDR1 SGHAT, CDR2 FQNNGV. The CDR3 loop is CASSLSSGREGEQFF. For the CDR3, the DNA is TGTGCCAGCAGCTTATCTAGCGGGAGAGAGGGTGAGCAGTTCTTC.

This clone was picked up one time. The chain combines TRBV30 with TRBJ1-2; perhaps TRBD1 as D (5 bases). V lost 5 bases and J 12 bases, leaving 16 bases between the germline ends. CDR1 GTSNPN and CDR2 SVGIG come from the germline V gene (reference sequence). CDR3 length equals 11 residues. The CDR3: CAWGGAAVHTF. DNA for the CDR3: TGTGCCTGGGGGGGTGCAGCCGTCCACACCTTC.

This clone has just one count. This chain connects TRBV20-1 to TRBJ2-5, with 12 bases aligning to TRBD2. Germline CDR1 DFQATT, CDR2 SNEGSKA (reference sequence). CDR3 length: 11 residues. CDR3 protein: CGGLAGETQYF. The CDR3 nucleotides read TGCGGGGGACTAGCGGGTGAGACCCAGTACTTC.

CDR3 protein: CASSFWGAREQYF. The DNA of the CDR3 is TGTGCCAGCAGCTTCTGGGGGGCGAGGGAGCAGTACTTC. This chain links TRBV7-2 with TRBJ2-7; TRBD1 or TRBD2 may be the D gene (6 bases each). Germline V CDR1 and CDR2: SGHTA, FQGNSA. V was pared by 3 bases and J by 7 bases, with 13 bases between. The CDR3 runs 13 residues.

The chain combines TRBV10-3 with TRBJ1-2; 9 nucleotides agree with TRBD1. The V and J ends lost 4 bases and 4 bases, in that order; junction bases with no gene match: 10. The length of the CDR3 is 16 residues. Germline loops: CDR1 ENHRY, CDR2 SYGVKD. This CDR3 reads CAISAYRTGETYGYTF. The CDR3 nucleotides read TGTGCCATCAGTGCTTATCGGACAGGGGAAACCTATGGCTACACCTTC.

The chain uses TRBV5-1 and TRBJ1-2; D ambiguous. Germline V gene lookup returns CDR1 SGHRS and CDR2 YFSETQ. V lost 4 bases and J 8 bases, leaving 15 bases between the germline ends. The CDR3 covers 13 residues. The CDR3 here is CASSPDRIKGYTF. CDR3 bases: TGCGCCAGCAGCCCGGACCGGATAAAGGGCTACACCTTC.

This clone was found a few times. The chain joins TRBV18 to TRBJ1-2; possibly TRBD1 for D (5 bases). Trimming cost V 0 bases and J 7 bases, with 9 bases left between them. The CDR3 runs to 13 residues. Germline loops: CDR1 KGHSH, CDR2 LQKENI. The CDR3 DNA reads TGTGCCAGCTCACCACCCGGGACGGCTGGCTACACCTTC. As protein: CASSPPGTAGYTF.

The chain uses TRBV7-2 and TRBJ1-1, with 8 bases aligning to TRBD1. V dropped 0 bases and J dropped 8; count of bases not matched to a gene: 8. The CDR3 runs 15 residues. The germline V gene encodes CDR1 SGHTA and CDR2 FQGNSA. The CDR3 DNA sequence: TGTGCCAGCAGCTTAGCCCCGAGACAGGGGCCGGAAGCTTTCTTT. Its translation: CASSLAPRQGPEAFF.

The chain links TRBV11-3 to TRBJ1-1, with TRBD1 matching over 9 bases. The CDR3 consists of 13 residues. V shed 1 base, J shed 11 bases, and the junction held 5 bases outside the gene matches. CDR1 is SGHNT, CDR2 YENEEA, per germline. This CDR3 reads CASSLARTGVAFF. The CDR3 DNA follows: TGTGCCAGCAGCTTAGCCCGGACAGGGGTGGCTTTCTTT.

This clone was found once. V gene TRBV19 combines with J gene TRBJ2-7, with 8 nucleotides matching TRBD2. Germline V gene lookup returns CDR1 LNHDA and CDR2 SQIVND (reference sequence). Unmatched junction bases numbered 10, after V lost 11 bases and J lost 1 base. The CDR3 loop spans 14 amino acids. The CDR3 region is CASKTSASSYEQYF. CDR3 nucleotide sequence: TGTGCCTCCAAGACTAGCGCCAGTTCCTACGAGCAGTACTTC.

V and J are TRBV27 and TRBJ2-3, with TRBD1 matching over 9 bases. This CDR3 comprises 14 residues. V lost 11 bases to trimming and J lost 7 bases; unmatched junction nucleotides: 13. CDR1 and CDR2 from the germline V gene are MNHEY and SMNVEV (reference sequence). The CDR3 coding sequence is TGTGCCTCCTACGGCGGGACAGGGCCCAATACGCAGTATTTT. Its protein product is CASYGGTGPNTQYF.

This CDR3 reads CASSDPRLGGRGYTF. The CDR3 DNA follows: TGTGCCAGCAGCGACCCCAGGTTAGGGGGTCGGGGCTACACCTTC. J is TRBJ1-2 and V is TRBV28; D possibly corresponds to TRBD1 (6 bases). Trimming pared 6 bases from V and 8 bases from J, leaving 22 bases between. The CDR3 has 15 amino acids. The V gene's germline CDR1 is MDHEN and CDR2 SYDVKM.

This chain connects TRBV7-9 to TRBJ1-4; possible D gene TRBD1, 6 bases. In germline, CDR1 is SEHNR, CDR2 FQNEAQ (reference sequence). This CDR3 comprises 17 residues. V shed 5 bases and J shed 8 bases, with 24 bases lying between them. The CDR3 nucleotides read TGTGCCAGCAGCACCGGGGGCAGGCTCCTAGTCGCGGAAAAACTGTTTTTT. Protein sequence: CASSTGGRLLVAEKLFF.

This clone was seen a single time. Written as DNA, the CDR3 is TGCAGTGCAAGGGGGGCCGGGGAGCTGTTTTTT. Protein sequence: CSARGAGELFF. The chain has TRBV20-1 and TRBJ2-2; either TRBD1 or TRBD2 may supply D (6 bases each). Trimming left V 6 bases short and J 6 bases short, with 8 bases between. From germline, CDR1 is DFQATT and CDR2 SNEGSKA (reference sequence). The length of the CDR3 is 11 residues.

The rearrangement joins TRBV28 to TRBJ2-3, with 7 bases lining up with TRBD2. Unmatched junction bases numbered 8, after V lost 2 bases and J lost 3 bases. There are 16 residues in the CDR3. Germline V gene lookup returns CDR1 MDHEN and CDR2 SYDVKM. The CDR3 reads CASSLIGAGRTDTQYF. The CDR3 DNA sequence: TGTGCCAGCAGTTTAATCGGGGCCGGGAGGACAGATACGCAGTATTTT.